This passage covers 31 T cell receptor beta chains from one sample sequenced in a study. Profiling relied on immunoSEQ multiplex PCR, and the TCRdb table lists in-frame clones only, not all of them. The sample lists some 70,000 clones; just over 90% were seen once. Sample: PBMCs. The receptors originated from a man aged 40-55 years with rheumatoid arthritis.

The V call is TRBV27, the J call TRBJ1-1, with 7 bases aligning to TRBD1. The CDR3 has 15 amino acids. V was clipped by 8 bases and J by 1 base; unmatched bases: 10. CDR1 and CDR2 from the germline V gene are MNHEY and SMNVEV (reference sequence). The CDR3 region is CASGGGRQGNTEAFF. CDR3 DNA: TGTGCCAGCGGCGGGGGACGACAGGGGAACACTGAAGCTTTCTTT.

Comment on this clone: Sequence at one end of the junction differs from germline and may be a read error. The CDR3 protein is CASSQLAGGRGETQYF. Here the CDR3 DNA reads TGTGCTAGCAGCCAGCTAGCGGGGGGGCGAGGAGAGACCCAGTACTTC. The chain uses TRBV7-7 and TRBJ2-5; 12 bases map to TRBD2. Germline V gene data show CDR1 as SSHAT and CDR2 as FNYEAQ (reference sequence). This CDR3 spans 16 amino acids.

The V call is TRBV2, the J call TRBJ2-6, with 9 bases that match TRBD1. Germline V CDR1 and CDR2: SNHLY, FYNNEI. V dropped 9 bases and J dropped 0; count of bases not matched to a gene: 6. The CDR3 totals 16 residues. In nucleotides, the CDR3 is TGTGCCAGGGAACAGGGGGCGAACTCTGGGGCCAACGTCCTGACTTTC. Residues: CAREQGANSGANVLTF.

The genes are TRBV7-9 and TRBJ2-7; 7 positions agree with TRBD2. Germline CDR1 reads SEHNR; CDR2 reads FQNEAQ (reference sequence). The V gene end was trimmed by 4 bases and the J gene end by 2 bases; junction bases not matched to a gene: 8. The CDR3 totals 15 residues. The CDR3 nucleotides read TGTGCCAGCAGCTCAGGGCGGGAGTTAACCTACGAGCAGTACTTC. Translated, it gives CASSSGRELTYEQYF.

The chain's CDR3 is CASSLWGDMNTEAFF. DNA of the CDR3: TGTGCCAGCAGTTTATGGGGGGACATGAACACTGAAGCTTTCTTT. V and J are TRBV28 and TRBJ1-1; D perhaps matches TRBD1 (6 bases). This CDR3 has 15 amino acids. CDR1 and CDR2 (germline): MDHEN, SYDVKM. V was shortened by 0 bases and J by 0 bases, with 8 bases between the two germline ends.

The J gene is TRBJ2-7, the V gene TRBV9; D ambiguous. Germline V gives CDR1 SGDLS, CDR2 YYNGEE. Trimming stripped 0 bases from V and 3 bases from J, with 10 bases between. The CDR3 spans 14 residues. The CDR3 coding sequence is TGTGCCAGCAGCGTAGACAACAGCGACTACGAGCAGTACTTC. This gives the protein CASSVDNSDYEQYF.

The gene calls are TRBV7-9 and TRBJ2-7; no firm D call. CDR1 and CDR2 from the germline V gene are SEHNR and FQNEAQ (reference sequence). Trimming stripped 0 bases from V and 1 base from J, with 10 bases between. The CDR3 loop spans 15 amino acids. The CDR3 loop reads CASSLAAGASYEQYF. DNA of the CDR3: TGTGCCAGCAGCTTAGCGGCAGGCGCGTCCTACGAGCAGTACTTC.

This clone was detected once. The chain uses TRBV19 and TRBJ2-2; 9 nucleotides align to TRBD1. The V gene's germline CDR1 is LNHDA and CDR2 SQIVND (reference sequence). The CDR3 totals 15 residues. With 4 bases clipped from V and 7 bases from J, the junction kept 7 bases outside the gene matches. CDR3 in amino acids: CASSTRQGVGGELFF. Written as DNA, the CDR3 is TGTGCCAGTAGTACCCGACAGGGGGTTGGCGGGGAGCTGTTTTTT.

The chain is built from TRBV5-8 and TRBJ1-5; 7 positions match TRBD1. Germline trimming cut 4 bases from V and 4 bases from J; bases unmatched to any gene: 11. From germline, CDR1 is SGHTS and CDR2 YDEGEE. The CDR3 has 16 residues. The CDR3 protein is CASSNRDSLRNQPQHF. The CDR3 DNA reads TGTGCCAGCAGCAACAGGGACAGTTTGCGAAATCAGCCCCAGCATTTT.

V and J are TRBV5-3 and TRBJ2-3; perhaps TRBD2 as D (6 bases). TRBV5-3 is an open reading frame, and its role is uncertain. This CDR3 spans 19 amino acids. The V end lost 1 base, the J end lost 3 bases, and 24 bases lay between the germline ends. The DNA of the CDR3 is TGTGCCAGAAGCTTGCGCTCGGGAGAGGAGTTTGATCGAACAGATACGCAGTATTTT. This encodes CARSLRSGEEFDRTDTQYF.

V gene TRBV18 combines with J gene TRBJ2-2; 10 bases are shared with TRBD2. V was pared by 2 bases and J by 3 bases, with 3 bases of the junction left unmatched. This CDR3 has 16 amino acids. Germline CDR1 KGHSH, CDR2 LQKENI. The CDR3 DNA reads TGTGCCAGCTCACCAGGCCTAGCGGGGGACACCGGGGAGCTGTTTTTT. It encodes CASSPGLAGDTGELFF.

The chain combines TRBV5-1 with TRBJ2-7; TRBD2 agrees at 9 bases. From germline, CDR1 is SGHRS and CDR2 YFSETQ. The CDR3 runs to 15 residues. V lost 3 bases and J lost 3; bases outside the gene matches: 7. The CDR3 sequence is CASSSIAGADYEQYF. The CDR3, as DNA: TGCGCCAGCAGCTCTATAGCGGGGGCCGACTACGAGCAGTACTTC. The full variable domain, in which reference TRBV5-1 and TRBJ2-7 provide the parts outside the CDR3, is KAGVTQTPRYLIKTRGQQVTLSCSPISGHRSVSWYQQTPGQGLQFLFEYFSETQRNKGNFPGRFSGRQFSNSRSEMNVSTLELGDSALYLCASSSIAGADYEQYFGPGTRLTVT.

This sequence joins TRBV12-3 or TRBV12-4 and TRBJ1-4; tentatively, D is TRBD1 (6 bases). This CDR3 has 12 residues. Trimming removed 6 bases at V and 7 bases at J, with 9 bases between. The CDR3 region has the DNA TGTGCCAGCAGCGAACAGGGTGAAAAACTGTTTTTT. Its protein is CASSEQGEKLFF.

The rearrangement links TRBV18 to TRBJ1-6; no firm D call. CDR1 is KGHSH, CDR2 LQKENI, per germline. V dropped 3 bases and J dropped 6 bases, with 12 bases sitting between them. CDR3 size: 15 residues. CDR3 residues: CASSPVEQPNSPLHF. CDR3 nucleotides: TGTGCCAGCTCACCCGTCGAACAGCCTAATTCACCCCTCCACTTT.

The V and J genes are TRBV4-1 and TRBJ1-1; D not resolved. V dropped 1 base and J dropped 3 bases, with 9 bases sitting between them. Germline V CDR1 and CDR2: MGHRA, YSYEKL. CDR3 length equals 14 residues. This CDR3 is CASSQGPGDTEAFF. The CDR3 DNA reads TGCGCCAGCAGCCAAGGTCCAGGAGACACTGAAGCTTTCTTT.

The chain links TRBV28 to TRBJ2-5; no definite D call. The CDR3 has 12 amino acids. The V and J ends lost 3 bases and 5 bases respectively, with 7 bases between them. Germline CDR1 and CDR2: MDHEN and SYDVKM. This chain's CDR3 is CASSFVLETQYF. DNA for the CDR3: TGTGCCAGCAGTTTCGTCCTTGAGACCCAGTACTTC.

V usage is TRBV6-5 and J usage is TRBJ1-4, with 9 bases fitting TRBD1. This CDR3 has 14 residues. Germline values: CDR1 MNHEY, CDR2 SVGAGI. Trimming removed 5 bases from V and 8 bases from J; junction bases left unmatched: 6. The CDR3 DNA is TGTGCCAGCAGTCCGACAGGGGGTAGAGAAAAACTGTTTTTT. This translates into CASSPTGGREKLFF.

The gene calls are TRBV13 and TRBJ2-7; TRBD2 agrees at 7 bases. With V trimmed by 0 bases and J by 6 bases, 2 bases remained unmatched. The CDR3 runs to 13 residues. Germline values: CDR1 PRHDT, CDR2 FYEKMQ (reference sequence). CDR3 in amino acids: CASSLGGGSEQYF. The DNA for the CDR3 is TGTGCCAGCAGCTTAGGCGGGGGGTCCGAGCAGTACTTC.

The chain recombines TRBV24-1 with TRBJ1-5; TRBD1 matches 7 bases. Germline V gene data show CDR1 as KGHDR and CDR2 as SFDVKD. Unmatched junction bases numbered 6, after V lost 2 bases and J lost 0 bases. CDR3 length: 17 amino acids. The CDR3 reads CATSDSQGPYSNQPQHF. The DNA of the CDR3 is TGTGCCACCAGTGATTCACAGGGGCCATATAGCAATCAGCCCCAGCATTTT.

This sequence joins TRBV10-3 and TRBJ1-2, with TRBD1 matching 7 bases. The length of the CDR3 is 14 residues. Germline CDR1 reads ENHRY; CDR2 reads SYGVKD. V was clipped by 3 bases and J by 8 bases; unmatched bases: 9. CDR3 in amino acids: CAISEQGQSGGYTF. As DNA, the CDR3 is TGTGCCATCAGTGAACAGGGGCAATCGGGGGGCTACACCTTC.

V gene TRBV7-9 combines with J gene TRBJ2-5; possible D gene TRBD2, 6 bases. The CDR3 covers 13 residues. Trimming pared 2 bases from V and 4 bases from J, leaving 8 bases between. Germline CDR1 reads SEHNR; CDR2 reads FQNEAQ (reference sequence). Here the CDR3 reads CASSLTGVETQYF. CDR3 DNA sequence: TGTGCCAGCAGCTTAACGGGGGTAGAGACCCAGTACTTC.

This chain joins TRBV7-2 and TRBJ2-1; no firm D call. CDR3 length equals 15 residues. Germline V CDR1 and CDR2: SGHTA, FQGNSA. Trimming shortened V by 4 bases and J by 0 bases, and 10 bases separated the two germline ends. The DNA for the CDR3 is TGTGCCAGCAGCTCCCAAAGTAGCTCCTACAATGAGCAGTTCTTC. This translates into CASSSQSSSYNEQFF.

The chain employs TRBV28 and TRBJ2-1, with unresolved D. This CDR3 comprises 13 residues. Germline loops: CDR1 MDHEN, CDR2 SYDVKM. The germline V and J ends were trimmed by 10 bases and 4 bases, with 14 bases remaining between them. DNA of the CDR3: TGTGCCACCTCTACCCCGGGTTACAATGAGCAGTTCTTC. Protein product: CATSTPGYNEQFF.

V usage is TRBV9 and J usage is TRBJ2-2; D is ambiguous. CDR3 length: 15 residues. From germline, CDR1 is SGDLS and CDR2 YYNGEE. Trimming removed 0 bases at V and 4 bases at J, with 10 bases between. The DNA of the CDR3 is TGTGCCAGCAGCGTAGACGGGTGGACCACCGGGGAGCTGTTTTTT. This codes for CASSVDGWTTGELFF.

The chain joins TRBV6-1 to TRBJ2-7; 10 bases align to TRBD1. Germline V CDR1 and CDR2: MNHNS, SASEGT. V lost 3 bases, J lost 3 bases, and 2 bases stayed unmatched. The CDR3 is 14 amino acids. The CDR3 nucleotides are TGTGCCAGCAGTGAGGGACAGGGGAGCTACGAGCAGTACTTC. Encoded protein: CASSEGQGSYEQYF.

The rearrangement links TRBV4-3 to TRBJ2-2, with a possible D match to TRBD2 (5 bases). V lost 3 bases and J lost 6, with 17 bases in between. Germline CDR1 is LGHNA and CDR2 is YSLEER. The length of the CDR3 is 16 residues. The CDR3 here is CASSQVRLGVAGELFF. CDR3 bases: TGCGCCAGCAGCCAGGTTCGGCTCGGGGTGGCCGGGGAGCTGTTTTTT.

The chain has TRBV7-3 and TRBJ2-7; D call uncertain. The CDR3 is 15 amino acids. The V and J ends lost 4 bases and 7 bases respectively, with 20 bases between them. Per germline, CDR1 SGHTA and CDR2 FQGTGA. CDR3 residues: CASSWSGPLPSEQYF. CDR3 DNA sequence: TGTGCCAGCAGCTGGTCAGGACCCTTGCCCTCGGAGCAGTACTTC.

The chain carries TRBV7-2 and TRBJ1-2, with D hard to call. Germline V CDR1 and CDR2: SGHTA, FQGNSA. The CDR3 spans 13 residues. V gave up 7 bases and J gave up 1 base, with 10 bases separating them. The DNA for the CDR3 is TGTGCCAGCAACGTACTCCTTAACTATGGCTACACCTTC. It specifies CASNVLLNYGYTF.

The rearrangement uses TRBV18 and TRBJ1-1; 7 bases agree with TRBD1. The germline gives CDR1 KGHSH, CDR2 LQKENI. With 3 bases clipped from V and 1 base from J, the junction kept 5 bases outside the gene matches. This CDR3 has 15 residues. DNA for the CDR3: TGTGCCAGCTCACCGGGACAGCCTAAGAACACTGAAGCTTTCTTT. This encodes CASSPGQPKNTEAFF. Using reference TRBV18 and TRBJ1-1 for the parts outside the CDR3, the full variable domain is NAGVMQNPRHLVRRRGQEARLRCSPMKGHSHVYWYRQLPEEGLKFMVYLQKENIIDESGMPKERFSAEFPKEGPSILRIQQVVRGDSAAYFCASSPGQPKNTEAFFGQGTRLTVV.

The V call is TRBV5-1, the J call TRBJ2-1; unclear D gene. This CDR3 has 14 residues. Trimming shortened V by 1 base and J by 7 bases, and 12 bases separated the two germline ends. Per the germline V gene, CDR1 is SGHRS and CDR2 is YFSETQ. CDR3 nucleotide sequence: TGCGCCAGCAGCTTGCGGCTAGTTTATAATGAGCAGTTCTTC. Translating gives CASSLRLVYNEQFF.

The chain combines TRBV6-6 with TRBJ2-3; possible D gene TRBD2, 6 bases. V lost 8 bases, J lost 2 bases, and 17 bases lay in between. Germline CDR1 is MNHNY and CDR2 is SVGAGI (reference sequence). The CDR3 covers 15 residues. CDR3 region: CASRDIGGITDTQYF. The CDR3 nucleotides are TGTGCCAGCCGAGACATTGGGGGGATCACAGATACGCAGTATTTT.